This T cell receptor (beta chain) was obtained from a study of radiotherapy plus CTLA-4 blockade in lung cancer (dated by TCRdb to the late 2010s). Regarding the research as a whole: Among enrolled patients, roughly 17% had an objective response and 31% reached disease control. Results the study describes overall, beyond this receptor: After treatment with radiotherapy and ipilimumab, TCR clones that came from tumors expanded in the peripheral blood. The strongest predictors of response, as reported, were early dynamic changes in blood T cell clones along with a rise in serum interferon-beta after radiation.

Libraries were prepared through the immunoSEQ multiplex PCR assay. The table was pulled from immuneACCESS by TCRdb, which kept in-frame rearrangements only. Such tables lose some clones; where checked, under half of the loss comes from unresolved V genes, and the rest has no known cause. Within this sample are tens of thousands of clones, with roughly three quarters of them counted one time only. The ten largest clones capture approximately 9% of the sample. Note on this clone: The antigen it binds to is not known. No clone much larger than this one lies a single base away; base qualities are absent.

Focal radiation therapy combined with CTLA-4 blockade (ipilimumab) was tested in patients with chemo-refractory metastatic non-small-cell lung cancer. The CDR3 sequence holds 14 residues, the cysteine and phenylalanine included. Here the CDR3 DNA is all that survives: 42 bases in frame from base 1. The germline V gene supplies CDR1 MGHDK and CDR2 SYGVNS. The germline V and J ends show losses of 6 bases and 1 base respectively, and no gene match explains 3 bases of the junction. The input for sequencing was peripheral blood, taken from a patient treated with radiotherapy plus ipilimumab. The rearranged segments are TRBV25-1 and TRBJ1-1, and 9 junctional nucleotides match TRBD1. This receptor was identified in a human donor with non-small cell lung cancer who had a complete response to radiotherapy plus ipilimumab. The DNA sequence is given as TGTGCCAGCAGAAAGACAGGGGGGAACACTGAAGCTTTCTTT. Its coded protein is CASRKTGGNTEAFF.